Below, 11 T cell receptor beta chains from the same sample are listed, as sequenced in a study of blood T cell repertoires in COVID-19. Sequencing was performed with immunoSEQ multiplex PCR; in TCRdb, only in-frame clones are kept and a portion is missing. This sample has 90,000 to 130,000 clones, with 70% to 90% found just once. The specimen was peripheral blood. The source of these receptors is a middle-aged man with acute or convalescent COVID-19.

The J gene is TRBJ2-7, the V gene TRBV2; D call uncertain. V dropped 8 bases and J dropped 0 bases, with 11 bases sitting between them. Germline values: CDR1 SNHLY, CDR2 FYNNEI. This CDR3 has 13 residues. The CDR3 DNA sequence: TGTGCCAGCGGTGGAGTCTTCTCCTACGAGCAGTACTTC. Translation gives CASGGVFSYEQYF.

This clone showed up just once. The chain combines TRBV28 with TRBJ2-4; D is perhaps TRBD2 (5 bases). Germline assignment: CDR1 MDHEN and CDR2 SYDVKM. V dropped 5 bases and J dropped 0 bases, with 8 bases sitting between them. The CDR3 runs to 14 residues. The CDR3 region has the DNA TGTGCCAGCAGTGCCGGACTAGCCAAAAACATTCAGTACTTC. This gives the protein CASSAGLAKNIQYF.

The chain joins TRBV4-2 to TRBJ2-2; D call uncertain. The V gene lost 0 bases and the J gene lost 5 bases, with 16 bases spanning the gap. Germline V CDR1 and CDR2: LGHNA, YNFKEQ. CDR3 length: 17 amino acids. This chain's CDR3 is CASSQDTYHTATGELFF. CDR3 DNA: TGTGCCAGCAGCCAAGATACATATCACACCGCAACCGGGGAGCTGTTTTTT.

This sequence joins TRBV20-1 and TRBJ1-2, with TRBD1 matching over 12 bases. The CDR3 is made up of 15 amino acids. Trimming removed 3 bases from V and 7 bases from J; junction bases left unmatched: 9. The germline CDR1 and CDR2 sequences are DFQATT and SNEGSKA (reference sequence). CDR3 bases: TGCAGTGCTAGTCTACCGGGACAGGGGGCGCTTGGCTACACCTTC. Encoded protein: CSASLPGQGALGYTF.

This chain uses TRBV7-9 with TRBJ2-2; 7 nucleotides align to TRBD1. V lost 5 bases, J lost 0 bases, and 3 bases stayed unmatched. CDR1 and CDR2 from the germline V gene are SEHNR and FQNEAQ (reference sequence). The length of the CDR3 is 15 residues. CDR3 loop: CASSRGQANTGELFF. CDR3 sequence (DNA): TGTGCCAGCAGCCGCGGACAGGCGAACACCGGGGAGCTGTTTTTT. Full variable domain (missing parts from reference TRBV7-9 and TRBJ2-2): DTGVSQNPRHKITKRGQNVTFRCDPISEHNRLYWYRQTLGQGPEFLTYFQNEAQLEKSRLLSDRFSAERPKGSFSTLEIQRTEQGDSAMYLCASSRGQANTGELFFGEGSRLTVL.

This clone appeared a few times. The chain employs TRBV7-9 and TRBJ1-4, with D unclear. CDR1 is SEHNR and CDR2 is FQNEAQ in the germline V gene (reference sequence). Trimming left V 4 bases short and J 6 bases short, with 15 bases between. This CDR3 comprises 15 residues. CDR3 nucleotides: TGTGCCAGCAGCTCCCGTGCAGGCGATTATGAAAAACTGTTTTTT. It specifies CASSSRAGDYEKLFF.

The chain links TRBV14 to TRBJ1-3, with 7 bases identical to TRBD1. This CDR3 has 15 residues. V shed 4 bases and J 3 bases; nucleotides not matched to a gene: 6. Per the germline V gene, CDR1 is SGHDN and CDR2 is FVKESK. CDR3 protein: CASSLHRGGGNTIYF. Written as DNA, the CDR3 is TGTGCCAGCAGCCTACACAGGGGTGGTGGAAACACCATATATTTT.

This chain uses TRBV9 with TRBJ1-5, with 7 bases aligning to TRBD1. This CDR3 contains 15 residues. Germline values: CDR1 SGDLS, CDR2 YYNGEE. The trim removed 0 bases at V and 2 bases at J, leaving 2 bases unmatched. The CDR3 loop reads CASSVARGGNQPQHF. CDR3 sequence (DNA): TGTGCCAGCAGCGTAGCCAGGGGGGGCAATCAGCCCCAGCATTTT.

The chain joins TRBV20-1 to TRBJ2-7; 10 nucleotides line up with TRBD1. The CDR3 is made up of 14 amino acids. Germline CDR1 is DFQATT and CDR2 is SNEGSKA (reference sequence). Losses at the gene ends were 3 bases for V and 4 bases for J; bases not matched to a gene: 6. The CDR3 DNA is TGCAGTGCTAGTCTTAGGGGACAGGGGTACGAGCAGTACTTC. Translation: CSASLRGQGYEQYF.

The chain links TRBV27 to TRBJ1-2, with TRBD1 as a possible D gene (5 bases). The CDR3 runs to 13 residues. CDR1 and CDR2 from the germline V gene are MNHEY and SMNVEV (reference sequence). Deletions cut 4 bases from V and 5 bases from J, with 11 bases between. DNA for the CDR3: TGTGCCAGCAGTTCGCCGGGACTTTATGGCTACACCTTC. Its protein product is CASSSPGLYGYTF.

CDR3 protein: CASSLGPGGETQYF. The DNA for the CDR3 is TGCGCCAGCAGCTTGGGGCCGGGAGGGGAGACCCAGTACTTC. The chain recombines TRBV5-1 with TRBJ2-5, with 8 positions matching TRBD2. V shed 0 bases and J 5 bases; nucleotides not matched to a gene: 3. CDR1 is SGHRS and CDR2 is YFSETQ in the germline V gene. The CDR3 sequence is 14 residues long.